A single TCR beta chain is shown here with its context. The same CDR3 arises from other DNA sequences in this sample as well. Unmatched junction bases numbered 5, after V lost 0 bases and J lost 3 bases. From germline, CDR1 is GTSNPN and CDR2 SVGIG (reference sequence). This CDR3 contains 16 residues. These data are taken from a study of shared clonotypes between healthy human individuals. The protocol was immunoSEQ multiplex PCR, while the TCRdb copy is restricted to in-frame clones and leaves out a portion. This repertoire shows a few million clones, around 90% found once; its top ten account for 0.37%.

Sequencing was performed on naive CD4+ T cells from PBMCs. The subset was: CD45RA+ positively selected. V and J are TRBV30 and TRBJ2-1; 10 bases align to TRBD2. The source of this sequence is a man aged 18-30 years in good health. Some clones in this sample may be carry-over from other donors' samples. The CDR3 DNA reads as TGTGCCTGGAGTGTACGAAGGACTAGCGGCTACAATGAGCAGTTCTTC. Translated, it gives CAWSVRRTSGYNEQFF.